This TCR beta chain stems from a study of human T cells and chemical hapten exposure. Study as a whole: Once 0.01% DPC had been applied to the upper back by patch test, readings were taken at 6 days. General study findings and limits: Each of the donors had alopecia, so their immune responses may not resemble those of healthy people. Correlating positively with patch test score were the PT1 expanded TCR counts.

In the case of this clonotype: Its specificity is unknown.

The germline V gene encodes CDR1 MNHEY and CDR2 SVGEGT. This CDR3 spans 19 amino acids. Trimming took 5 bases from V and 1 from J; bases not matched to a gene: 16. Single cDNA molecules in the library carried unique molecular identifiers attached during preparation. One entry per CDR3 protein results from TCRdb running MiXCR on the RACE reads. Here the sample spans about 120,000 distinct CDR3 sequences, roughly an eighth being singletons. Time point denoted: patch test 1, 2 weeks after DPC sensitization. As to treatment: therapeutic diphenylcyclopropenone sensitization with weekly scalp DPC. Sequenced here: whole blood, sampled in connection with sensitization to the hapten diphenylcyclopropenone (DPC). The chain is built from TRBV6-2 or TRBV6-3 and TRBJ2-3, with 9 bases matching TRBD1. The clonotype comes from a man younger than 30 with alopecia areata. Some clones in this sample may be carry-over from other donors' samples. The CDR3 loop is CASSKPRWDREFGTDTQYF. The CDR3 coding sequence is TGTGCCAGCAGTAAACCCCGCTGGGACAGGGAGTTTGGCACAGATACGCAGTATTTT.